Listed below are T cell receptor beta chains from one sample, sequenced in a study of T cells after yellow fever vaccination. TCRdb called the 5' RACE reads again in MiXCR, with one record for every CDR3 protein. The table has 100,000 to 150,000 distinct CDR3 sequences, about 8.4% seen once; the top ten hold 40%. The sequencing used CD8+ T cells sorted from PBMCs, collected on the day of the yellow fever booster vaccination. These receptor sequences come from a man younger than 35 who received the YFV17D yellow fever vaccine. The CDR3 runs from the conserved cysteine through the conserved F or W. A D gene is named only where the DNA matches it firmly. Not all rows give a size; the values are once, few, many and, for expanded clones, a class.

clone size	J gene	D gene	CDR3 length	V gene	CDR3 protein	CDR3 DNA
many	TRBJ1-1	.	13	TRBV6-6	CAIRGARNTEAFF	TGTGCCATCAGGGGAGCCAGGAACACTGAAGCTTTCTTT
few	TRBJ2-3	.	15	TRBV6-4	CASSDGAGGADTQYF	TGTGCCAGCAGTGACGGGGCCGGGGGTGCAGATACGCAGTATTTT
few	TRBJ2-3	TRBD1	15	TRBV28	CASSLNRGGTDTQYF	TGTGCCAGCAGTTTAAACAGGGGTGGCACAGATACGCAGTATTTT
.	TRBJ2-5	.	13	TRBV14	CASSQVFAGAPYF	TGTGCCAGCAGCCAAGTTTTCGCTGGAGCCCCGTACTTC
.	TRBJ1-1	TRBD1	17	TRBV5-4	CASSLGGGDRALTEAFF	TGTGCCAGCAGCTTGGGCGGTGGGGACAGAGCCCTCACTGAAGCTTTCTTT
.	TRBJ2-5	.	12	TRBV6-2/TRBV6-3	CASEGESGTQYF	TGTGCCAGCGAGGGGGAGAGTGGGACCCAGTACTTC
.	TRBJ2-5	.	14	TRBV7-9	CASSFPSFQETQYF	TGTGCCAGCAGCTTCCCCTCTTTCCAAGAGACCCAGTACTTC
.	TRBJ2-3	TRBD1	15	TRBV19	CASRRWDSLTDTQYF	TGTGCCAGCCGGCGCTGGGACAGCCTCACAGATACGCAGTATTTT
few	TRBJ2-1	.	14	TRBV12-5	CASGLALGGDEQFF	TGTGCTAGTGGTTTGGCCCTCGGAGGGGATGAGCAGTTCTTC
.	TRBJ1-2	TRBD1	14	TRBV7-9	CASSSSGTGEGYTF	TGTGCCAGCAGCTCCTCGGGGACAGGGGAAGGCTACACCTTC
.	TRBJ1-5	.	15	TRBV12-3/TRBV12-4	CASSFGPPRNQPQHF	TGTGCCAGCAGTTTTGGACCGCCTAGGAATCAGCCCCAGCATTTT
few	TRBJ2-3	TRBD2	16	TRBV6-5	CASSPWDYRSTDTQYF	TGTGCCAGCAGCCCCTGGGACTACCGGAGCACAGATACGCAGTATTTT
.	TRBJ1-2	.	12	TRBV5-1	CASSTALGGYTF	TGCGCCAGCAGCACCGCTTTGGGTGGCTACACCTTC
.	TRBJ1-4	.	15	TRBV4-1	CASSQEGGGGEKLFF	TGCGCCAGCAGCCAAGAGGGAGGGGGGGGAGAAAAACTGTTTTTT
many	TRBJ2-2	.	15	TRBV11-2	CASSLRRGPTGELFF	TGTGCCAGCAGCTTAAGGCGGGGCCCCACCGGGGAGCTGTTTTTT
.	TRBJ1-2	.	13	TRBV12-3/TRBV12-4	CASTFQGIYGYTF	TGTGCCAGCACCTTTCAGGGTATCTATGGCTACACCTTC
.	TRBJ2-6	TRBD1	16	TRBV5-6	CASSDDRAPGANVLTF	TGTGCCAGCAGCGATGACAGGGCTCCTGGGGCCAACGTCCTGACTTTC
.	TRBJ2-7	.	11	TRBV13	CASSLEGKQYF	TGTGCCAGCAGCTTAGAGGGAAAGCAGTACTTC
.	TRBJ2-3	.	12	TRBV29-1	CSGGASTDTQYF	TGCAGCGGGGGCGCTAGCACAGATACGCAGTATTTT
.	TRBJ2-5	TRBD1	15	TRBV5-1	CASGGTGGRGETQYF	TGCGCCAGCGGAGGGACAGGGGGTCGAGGAGAGACCCAGTACTTC
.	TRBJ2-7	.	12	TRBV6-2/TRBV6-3	CASSGQFAEQYF	TGTGCCAGCAGCGGACAGTTTGCCGAGCAGTACTTC
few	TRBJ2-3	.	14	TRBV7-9	CASSQDAPGDTQYF	TGTGCCAGCAGTCAAGACGCCCCGGGGGATACGCAGTATTTT
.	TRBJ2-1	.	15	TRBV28	CASRTSTSSYNEQFF	TGTGCCAGCAGAACATCTACGTCTTCCTACAATGAGCAGTTCTTC
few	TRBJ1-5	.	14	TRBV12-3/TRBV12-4	CASSRARFNQPQHF	TGTGCCAGCAGTCGAGCACGATTTAATCAGCCCCAGCATTTT
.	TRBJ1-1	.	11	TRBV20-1	CSARVNTEAFF	TGCAGTGCTCGGGTGAACACTGAAGCTTTCTTT
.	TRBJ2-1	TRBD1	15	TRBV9	CASSHGQGSYNEQFF	TGTGCCAGCAGCCACGGACAGGGTTCCTACAATGAGCAGTTCTTC
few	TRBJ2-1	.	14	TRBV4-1	CASSLGVGGNEQFF	TGCGCCAGCAGCCTAGGGGTAGGGGGCAATGAGCAGTTCTTC
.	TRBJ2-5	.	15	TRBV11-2	CASSLRGVGGETQYF	TGTGCCAGCAGCTTACGGGGAGTGGGTGGGGAGACCCAGTACTTC
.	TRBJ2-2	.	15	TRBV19	CASSIPGATSGELFF	TGTGCCAGTAGTATCCCAGGGGCCACTTCCGGGGAGCTGTTTTTT